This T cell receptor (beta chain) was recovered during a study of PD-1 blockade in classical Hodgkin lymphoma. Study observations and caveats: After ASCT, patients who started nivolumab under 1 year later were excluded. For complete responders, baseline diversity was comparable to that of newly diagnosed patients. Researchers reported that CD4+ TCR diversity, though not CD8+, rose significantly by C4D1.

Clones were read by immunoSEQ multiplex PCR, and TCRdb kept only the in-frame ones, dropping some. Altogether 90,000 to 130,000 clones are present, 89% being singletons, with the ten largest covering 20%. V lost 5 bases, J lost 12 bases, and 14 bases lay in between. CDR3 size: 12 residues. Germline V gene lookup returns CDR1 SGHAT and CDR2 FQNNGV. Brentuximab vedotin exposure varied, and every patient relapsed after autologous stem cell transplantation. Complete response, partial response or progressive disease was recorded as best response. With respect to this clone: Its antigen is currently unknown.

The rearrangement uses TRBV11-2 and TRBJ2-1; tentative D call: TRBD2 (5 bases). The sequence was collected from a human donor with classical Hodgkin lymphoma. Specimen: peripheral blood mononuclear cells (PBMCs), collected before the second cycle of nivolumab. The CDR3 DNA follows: TGTGCCAGCAGCCCCCGGTCGGGAATGCAGTTCTTC. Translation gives CASSPRSGMQFF.